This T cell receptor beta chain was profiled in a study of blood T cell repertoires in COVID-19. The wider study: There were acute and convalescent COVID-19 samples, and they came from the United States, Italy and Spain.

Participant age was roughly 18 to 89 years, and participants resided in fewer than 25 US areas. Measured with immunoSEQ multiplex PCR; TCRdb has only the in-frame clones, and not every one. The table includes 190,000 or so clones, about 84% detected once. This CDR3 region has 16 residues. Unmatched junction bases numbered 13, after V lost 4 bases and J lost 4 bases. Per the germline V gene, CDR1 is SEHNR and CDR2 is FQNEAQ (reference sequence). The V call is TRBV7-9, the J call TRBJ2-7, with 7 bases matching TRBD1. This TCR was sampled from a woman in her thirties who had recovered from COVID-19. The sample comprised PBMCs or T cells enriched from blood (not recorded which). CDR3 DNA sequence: TGTGCCAGCAGCTCTAATCCGGGACAGAACTCATACGAGCAGTACTTC. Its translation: CASSSNPGQNSYEQYF.